These 12 T cell receptor beta chains were sequenced from one sample in a study of blood T cell repertoires in COVID-19. The assay was immunoSEQ multiplex PCR, and TCRdb's table has in-frame clones only and misses some. This table holds around 380,000 clones, 87% found once. The sample was PBMCs or T cells enriched from blood (not recorded which). The origin of the receptors is a man younger than 45 who had recovered from COVID-19.

The chain couples TRBV27 to TRBJ1-2; TRBD1 aligns across 8 bases. The germline gives CDR1 MNHEY, CDR2 SMNVEV (reference sequence). The CDR3 length is 13 residues. Trimming took 4 bases from V and 7 from J; bases not matched to a gene: 5. The CDR3 DNA follows: TGTGCCAGCAGTTCGACAGGGGCGGGTGGCTACACCTTC. It yields the protein CASSSTGAGGYTF.

V and J are TRBV7-9 and TRBJ2-3; D is undetermined. CDR1 and CDR2 from the germline V gene are SEHNR and FQNEAQ (reference sequence). The CDR3 covers 14 residues. Trimming stripped 4 bases from V and 10 bases from J, with 18 bases between. CDR3 in DNA: TGTGCCAGCAGCTACCCCGTACTGGCGAGGTCGCAGTATTTT. As protein: CASSYPVLARSQYF.

The chain combines TRBV5-4 with TRBJ1-2, with D maybe TRBD1 (5 bases). The CDR3 loop spans 14 amino acids. Germline lookup yields CDR1 SGHNT and CDR2 YYREEE (reference sequence). Trimming left V 3 bases short and J 3 bases short, with 12 bases between. The chain's CDR3 is CASSSQGTDYGYTF. The CDR3, as DNA: TGTGCCAGCAGCTCTCAGGGTACGGACTATGGCTACACCTTC.

The genes are TRBV27 and TRBJ1-4; 8 bases fit TRBD1. The CDR3 sequence is 14 residues long. Germline CDR1 and CDR2: MNHEY and SMNVEV (reference sequence). J gave up 7 bases and V 5 bases, and 6 bases lay outside the gene matches. The CDR3 sequence is CASSPRTGLEKLFF. In DNA, the CDR3 is TGTGCCAGCAGTCCCCGGACAGGGCTTGAAAAACTGTTTTTT.

The chain has TRBV19 and TRBJ1-2; 7 nucleotides align to TRBD1. Germline lookup yields CDR1 LNHDA and CDR2 SQIVND (reference sequence). The CDR3 has 17 residues. J was trimmed by 0 bases and V by 5 bases; bases with no gene match: 12. CDR3 amino acids: CASSANRRQGPNYGYTF. The CDR3 nucleotides are TGTGCCAGTAGTGCTAACCGCCGACAGGGCCCTAACTATGGCTACACCTTC.

The chain has TRBV24-1 and TRBJ2-5; a possible D gene is TRBD2 (5 bases). The V gene lost 0 bases and the J gene lost 8 bases, with 9 bases spanning the gap. The CDR3 sequence is 13 residues long. Germline values: CDR1 KGHDR, CDR2 SFDVKD. The CDR3 loop reads CATSDLTSRTQYF. CDR3 coding DNA: TGTGCCACCAGTGATTTGACTAGTCGTACCCAGTACTTC.

The chain links TRBV30 to TRBJ1-1; possible D gene TRBD1, 5 bases. The CDR3 is made up of 11 amino acids. CDR1 and CDR2 from the germline V gene are GTSNPN and SVGIG (reference sequence). V lost 2 bases, J lost 7 bases, and 8 bases lay in between. Here the CDR3 reads CAWSTGGEAFF. As DNA, the CDR3 is TGTGCCTGGAGTACGGGGGGTGAAGCTTTCTTT.

This chain uses TRBV7-8 with TRBJ1-2; maybe TRBD1 (6 bases). This CDR3 region has 15 residues. Germline V lookup: CDR1 SGHVS, CDR2 FQNEAQ. V was pared by 1 base and J by 7 bases, with 16 bases between. The CDR3 loop reads CASSLGTVRNSGYTF. DNA of the CDR3: TGTGCCAGCAGCTTAGGGACAGTAAGGAATAGTGGCTACACCTTC.

The J gene is TRBJ2-1, the V gene TRBV7-9; tentatively, D is TRBD1 (6 bases). Trimming took off 5 bases at V and 5 bases at J, with 13 bases between the two ends. The CDR3 consists of 14 residues. Germline CDR1 SEHNR, CDR2 FQNEAQ (reference sequence). CDR3 coding DNA: TGTGCCAGCAGCCTTAGTACAGGGCACAATGAGCAGTTCTTC. It translates to CASSLSTGHNEQFF.

The chain couples TRBV3-1 (or the pseudogene TRBV3-2) to TRBJ2-1; D perhaps matches TRBD2 (7 bases). The V gene's germline CDR1 is LGHDT and CDR2 YNNKEL (reference sequence). Trimming left V 4 bases short and J 9 bases short, with 19 bases between. CDR3 length: 15 amino acids. As DNA, the CDR3 is TGTGCCAGCAGCCTCCTCGCGGGGGCCGGGGGTGAGCAGTTCTTC. Translated, it gives CASSLLAGAGGEQFF.

The chain links TRBV6-5 to TRBJ2-7; D possibly corresponds to TRBD1 (5 bases). Germline V CDR1 and CDR2: MNHEY, SVGAGI. V was clipped by 7 bases and J by 5 bases, with 9 bases between them. The CDR3 is 11 amino acids. The CDR3 DNA sequence: TGTGCCAGCACTACAGGACACGAGCAGTACTTC. It translates to CASTTGHEQYF.

This chain connects TRBV5-6 to TRBJ1-1; D is possibly TRBD1 (6 bases). The CDR3 runs to 15 residues. Between the trimmed V and J ends, which lost 0 bases and 0 bases, there was a span of 9 bases. CDR1 SGHDT and CDR2 YYEEEE come from the germline V gene. The CDR3 coding sequence is TGTGCCAGCAGCTTGGCCGGACAGATGAACACTGAAGCTTTCTTT. This translates into CASSLAGQMNTEAFF.